One T cell receptor beta chain is described in this entry. Its antigen is undetermined. The sample belongs to a study of PD-1 blockade in classical Hodgkin lymphoma. Study-level results: Differences between repertoires have undefined causes, possibly disease activity or prior therapy.

Every patient had relapsed following autologous stem cell transplantation, and cohorts differed in brentuximab vedotin exposure. Responses achieved at best were complete response, partial response or progressive disease. Data came from immunoSEQ multiplex PCR; TCRdb stores just in-frame clones and leaves some out. This table holds 95,000 to 100,000 clones, around 89% found once. Trimming removed 5 bases from V and 5 bases from J; junction bases left unmatched: 6. The CDR3 runs to 15 residues. Germline assignment: CDR1 SGHTA and CDR2 FQGTGA. This clonotype was sampled from a human donor with classical Hodgkin lymphoma. Sequenced here: peripheral blood mononuclear cells (PBMCs), sampled before the second cycle of nivolumab. V usage is TRBV7-3 and J usage is TRBJ2-3; the match to TRBD2 covers 11 bases. The CDR3 sequence: CASSRSGGAVDTQYF. The CDR3 DNA follows: TGTGCCAGCAGCCGTAGCGGGGGGGCCGTAGATACGCAGTATTTT.